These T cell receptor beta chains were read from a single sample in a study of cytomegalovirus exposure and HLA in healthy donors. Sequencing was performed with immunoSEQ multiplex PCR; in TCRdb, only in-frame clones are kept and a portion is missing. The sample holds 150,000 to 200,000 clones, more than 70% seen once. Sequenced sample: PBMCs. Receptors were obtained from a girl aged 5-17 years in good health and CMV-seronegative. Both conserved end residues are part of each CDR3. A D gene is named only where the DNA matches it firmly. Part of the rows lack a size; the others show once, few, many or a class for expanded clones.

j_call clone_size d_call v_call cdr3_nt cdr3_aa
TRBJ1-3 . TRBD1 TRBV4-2 TGTGCCAGCAGCCAAGAAGTAAGGGGACAGGGAGGTGAAAACACCATATATTTT CASSQEVRGQGGENTIYF
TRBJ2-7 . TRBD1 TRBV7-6 TGTGCCAGCAGTCCCTCGACACAGGGGGACGAGCAGTACTTC CASSPSTQGDEQYF
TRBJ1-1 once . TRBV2 TGTGCCAGCAGTGAGAGGTCAGTACAAGCTTTCTTT CASSERSVQAFF
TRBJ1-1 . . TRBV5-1 TGCGCCAGCAGCTTGGGGGCAGGAGGGAACACTGAAGCTTTCTTT CASSLGAGGNTEAFF
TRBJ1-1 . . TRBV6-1 TGTGCCAGCAGTTTAGCGAATGAAGCTTTCTTT CASSLANEAFF
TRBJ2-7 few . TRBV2 TGTGCCAGCAGTGATACGACTACTGAGTACTTC CASSDTTTEYF
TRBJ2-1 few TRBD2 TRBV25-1 TGTGCCAGCGATCCCCTGGGGGCTAGCGGGGGCTCCAATGAGCAGTTCTTC CASDPLGASGGSNEQFF
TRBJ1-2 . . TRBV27 TGTGCCAGCAGTTCCTTCCTAACAGACGGCTACACCTTC CASSSFLTDGYTF
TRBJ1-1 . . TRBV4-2 TGTGCCAGCAGCCAAGATCATAGGGGCAGGAACACTGAAGCTTTCTTT CASSQDHRGRNTEAFF
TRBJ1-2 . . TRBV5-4 TGTGCCAGCACCGTTGACAGTAACTATGGCTACACCTTC CASTVDSNYGYTF
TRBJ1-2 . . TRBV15 TGTGCCACCAGCAGCCCCGTGGCAGGGGACTATGGCTACACCTTC CATSSPVAGDYGYTF
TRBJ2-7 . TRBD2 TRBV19 TGTGCCAGTAGTGTTAGCGGGGCCTCCTACGAGCAGTACTTC CASSVSGASYEQYF
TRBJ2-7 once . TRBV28 TGTGCCAGCAGTTTACCGTGGGACACCTTGCCTTACGAGCAGTACTTC CASSLPWDTLPYEQYF
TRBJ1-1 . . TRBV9 TGTGCCAGCAGCGTAGACGGGAAGGCCACTGAAGCTTTCTTT CASSVDGKATEAFF
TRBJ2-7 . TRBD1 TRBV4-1 TGCGCCAGCGGGATACCGGGACAGGGGCCCTACGAGCAGTACTTC CASGIPGQGPYEQYF
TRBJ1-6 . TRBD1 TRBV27 TGTGCCAGCAGTAGGGGACAGGGAGTTAATTCACCCCTCCACTTT CASSRGQGVNSPLHF
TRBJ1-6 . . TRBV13 TGTGCCAGCAGCCCACGAGGACAGAACCTTAATTCACCCCTCCACTTT CASSPRGQNLNSPLHF
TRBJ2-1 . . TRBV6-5 TGTGCCAGCAGTGGGGGGGCCATCCGGGATGAGCAGTTCTTC CASSGGAIRDEQFF
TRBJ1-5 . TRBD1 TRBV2 TGTGCCAGCAGTGAGGGGACAGGGGGCCCGACAACCCCCAATCAGCCCCAGCATTTT CASSEGTGGPTTPNQPQHF
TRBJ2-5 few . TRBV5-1 TGCGCCAGCAGCCGGCAGGGTACAGAAGAGACCCAGTACTTC CASSRQGTEETQYF
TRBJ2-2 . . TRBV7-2 TGTGCCAGCAGCCCTTACACCGGGGAGCTGTTTTTT CASSPYTGELFF
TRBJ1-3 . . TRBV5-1 TGCGCCAGCAGCTTGGGGCCCAGGGCAGACTCTGGAAACACCATATATTTT CASSLGPRADSGNTIYF
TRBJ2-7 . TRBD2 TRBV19 TGTGCCAGTAGTATCCGCGGGGGAATAGGATCCGAGCAGTACTTC CASSIRGGIGSEQYF
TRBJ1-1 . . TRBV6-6 TGTGCCAGCAGTTACTCGCCAGGGAAGAACACTGAAGCTTTCTTT CASSYSPGKNTEAFF
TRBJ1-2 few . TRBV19 TGTGCCAGTAGTATAGATCCGGTGGGGCTTGGCTACACCTTC CASSIDPVGLGYTF
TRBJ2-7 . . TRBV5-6 TGTGCCAGCAGCTGGAGGACTCTTTTCTACGAGCAGTACTTC CASSWRTLFYEQYF
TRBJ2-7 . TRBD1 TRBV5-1 TGCGCCAGCAGCCCAAGACCTGACAGGGGAATGGAGCAGTACTTC CASSPRPDRGMEQYF
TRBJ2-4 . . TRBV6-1 TGTGCCAGCGGGTTTGAGGGAAACATTCAGTACTTC CASGFEGNIQYF
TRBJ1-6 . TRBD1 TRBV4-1 TGCGCCAGCAGCCAAGATAGGGGACAGGGACGTTTCTCCTATAATTCACCCCTCCACTTT CASSQDRGQGRFSYNSPLHF